The present T cell receptor (beta chain) was sequenced within a study of blood T cell repertoires in COVID-19. The repertoire was sequenced with immunoSEQ multiplex PCR; TCRdb's copy has only in-frame clones and lacks some. This table holds approximately 290,000 clones, under 85% found once. With 0 bases clipped from V and 4 bases from J, the junction kept 4 bases outside the gene matches. The CDR3 covers 16 residues. Germline V gene data show CDR1 as SGHRS and CDR2 as YFSETQ. In its sample, this clone was seen once. The sample was peripheral blood. V and J are TRBV5-1 and TRBJ1-1, with 12 positions matching TRBD1. The clonotype originates from a human donor with COVID-19, enrolled during active disease. The donor label of this sample is uncertain. The CDR3 DNA reads as TGCGCCAGCAGCTTGGCCACGGGACAGGGGGCCACTGAAGCTTTCTTT. Its protein is CASSLATGQGATEAFF.